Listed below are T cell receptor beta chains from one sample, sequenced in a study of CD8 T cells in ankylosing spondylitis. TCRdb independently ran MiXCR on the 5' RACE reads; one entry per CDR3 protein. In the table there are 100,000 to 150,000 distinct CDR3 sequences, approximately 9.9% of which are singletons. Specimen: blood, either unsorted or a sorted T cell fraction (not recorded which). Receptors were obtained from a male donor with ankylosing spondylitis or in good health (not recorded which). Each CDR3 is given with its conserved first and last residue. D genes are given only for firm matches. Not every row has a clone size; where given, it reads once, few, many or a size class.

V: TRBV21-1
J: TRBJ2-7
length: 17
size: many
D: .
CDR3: CASSKLPERQSSYEQYF
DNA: TGTGCCAGCAGCAAACTCCCCGAGAGACAGAGCTCCTACGAGCAGTACTTC

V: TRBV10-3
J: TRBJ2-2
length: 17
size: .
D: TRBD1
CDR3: CAISVGQGAVKTGELFF
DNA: TGTGCCATCAGTGTTGGGCAGGGGGCAGTAAAGACCGGGGAGCTGTTTTTT

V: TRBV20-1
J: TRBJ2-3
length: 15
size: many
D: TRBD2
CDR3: CSAPPGTSGSDTQYF
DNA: TGCAGTGCTCCCCCCGGGACTAGCGGGAGTGATACGCAGTATTTT

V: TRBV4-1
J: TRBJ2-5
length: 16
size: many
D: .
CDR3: CASSQDGGTLQETQYF
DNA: TGCGCCAGCAGCCAAGACGGTGGGACGCTGCAAGAGACCCAGTACTTC

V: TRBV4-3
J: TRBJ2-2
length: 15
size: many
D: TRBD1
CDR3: CASSQDDRVSGELFF
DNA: TGCGCCAGCAGCCAAGATGACAGGGTGTCCGGGGAGCTGTTTTTT

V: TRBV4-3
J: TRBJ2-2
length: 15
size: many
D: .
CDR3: CASSQWLFNTGELFF
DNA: TGCGCCAGCAGCCAATGGCTGTTCAACACCGGGGAGCTGTTTTTT

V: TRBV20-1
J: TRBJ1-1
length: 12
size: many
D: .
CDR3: CSGPLRNTEAFF
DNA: TGCAGTGGCCCGCTTAGGAACACTGAAGCTTTCTTT

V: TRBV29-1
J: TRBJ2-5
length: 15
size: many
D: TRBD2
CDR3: CTIAGTSVSQETQYF
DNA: TGCACCATTGCAGGGACTAGCGTTTCCCAAGAGACCCAGTACTTC

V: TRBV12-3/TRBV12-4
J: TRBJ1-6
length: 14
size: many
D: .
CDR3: CASSFSRNNSPLHF
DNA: TGTGCCAGCAGTTTTTCCAGAAATAATTCACCCCTCCACTTT

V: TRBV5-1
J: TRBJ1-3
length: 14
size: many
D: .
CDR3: CASSLYDSGNTIYF
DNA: TGCGCCAGCAGCTTGTACGACTCTGGAAACACCATATATTTT

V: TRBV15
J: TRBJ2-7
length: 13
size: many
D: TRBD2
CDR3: CATSSGGRHEQYF
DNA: TGTGCCACCAGCAGTGGCGGGAGACACGAGCAGTACTTC

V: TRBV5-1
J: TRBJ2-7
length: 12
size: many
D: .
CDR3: CASTGTTYEQYF
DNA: TGCGCCAGCACCGGGACAACGTACGAGCAGTACTTC

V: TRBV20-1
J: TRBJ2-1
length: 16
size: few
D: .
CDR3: CSARVGARTVYNEQFF
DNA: TGCAGTGCTAGAGTGGGGGCCCGGACAGTATACAATGAGCAGTTCTTC

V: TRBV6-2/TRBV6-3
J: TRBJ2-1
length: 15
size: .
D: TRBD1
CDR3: CASTETGGFYNEQFF
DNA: TGTGCCAGCACCGAGACAGGGGGTTTTTACAATGAGCAGTTCTTC

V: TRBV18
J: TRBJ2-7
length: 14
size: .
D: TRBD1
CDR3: CASSRDRGGEEQYF
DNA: TGTGCCAGCTCAAGGGACAGGGGTGGTGAAGAGCAGTACTTC

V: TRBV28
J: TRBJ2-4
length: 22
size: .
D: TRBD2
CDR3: CASSLSEDRERTSGSAKNIQYF
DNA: TGTGCCAGCAGTTTATCCGAAGACAGGGAAAGGACTAGCGGGAGTGCCAAAAACATTCAGTACTTC

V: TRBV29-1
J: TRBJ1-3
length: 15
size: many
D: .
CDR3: CSVDISPGLPDTIYF
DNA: TGCAGCGTTGACATTTCCCCAGGGCTCCCAGATACCATATATTTT